A selection of T cell receptor beta chains follows, all from one sample in a study of shared clonotypes between healthy human individuals. Assay used: immunoSEQ multiplex PCR; TCRdb lists only in-frame clones, some missing. The table includes about 960,000 clones, roughly 72% detected once. Sample: memory CD4+ T cells sorted from blood. Receptor source: a man aged 18 to 35 in good health. Each CDR3 is given with its conserved first and last residue. The D gene is left open where the match is weak. Some rows have no size entry. The others give once, few or many, or a class for an expanded clone.

V	size	D	J	DNA	CDR3
TRBV6-1	-	-	TRBJ2-3	TGTGCCAGCCTCACCCGGGTCGCTGAAACAGATACGCAGTATTTT	CASLTRVAETDTQYF
TRBV6-5	-	-	TRBJ1-2	TGTGCCAGCAGTTACCCCACGTCCGGCTACACCTTC	CASSYPTSGYTF
TRBV29-1	-	-	TRBJ1-6	TGCAGCGTTGGGGCAGGGGAGAGTTCACCCCTCCACTTT	CSVGAGESSPLHF
TRBV14	-	TRBD1	TRBJ2-1	TGTGCCAGCAGCCCAGGGGGTGAGCAGTTCTTC	CASSPGGEQFF
TRBV5-5	-	-	TRBJ2-2	TGTGCCAGCAGCTTTCGGGACACCGGGGAGCTGTTTTTT	CASSFRDTGELFF
TRBV5-5	-	TRBD1	TRBJ2-2	TGTGCCAGCAGCCCCCGGGACAGGGTAACCGGGGAGCTGTTTTTT	CASSPRDRVTGELFF
TRBV4-1	few	-	TRBJ1-1	TGCGCCAGCAGCCAATTTCGGGGGAACACTGAAGCTTTCTTT	CASSQFRGNTEAFF
TRBV5-1	few	TRBD1	TRBJ1-1	TGCGCCAGCAGCCCGACAGTGACAGGGGGCTCTGAAGCTTTCTTT	CASSPTVTGGSEAFF
TRBV7-2	-	-	TRBJ2-2	TGTGCCAGCAGCTCGACGCGTGCACTCGGGGAGCTGTTTTTT	CASSSTRALGELFF
TRBV7-2	-	TRBD2	TRBJ2-2	TGTGCCAGCAGCTTAGTAGCGGGAGAAACCGGGGAGCTGTTTTTT	CASSLVAGETGELFF
TRBV28	-	TRBD2	TRBJ2-3	TGTGCCAGCAGTTCCTATAGCGGGGATGGCACAGATACGCAGTATTTT	CASSSYSGDGTDTQYF
TRBV11-2	-	-	TRBJ1-3	TGTGCCAGCAGGGGAGACGGCTCTGGAAACACCATATATTTT	CASRGDGSGNTIYF
TRBV5-1	once	TRBD1	TRBJ2-7	TGCGCCAGCAGCTTGGGTTTGGGACAGGGGGCCTACGAGCAGTACTTC	CASSLGLGQGAYEQYF
TRBV7-9	-	TRBD2	TRBJ2-7	TGTGCCAGCAGCCTAAGGAGCGGGAGGGCCTACGAGCAGTACTTC	CASSLRSGRAYEQYF
TRBV7-2	-	-	TRBJ2-2	TGTGCCAGCAGGCAGTTGGTCGGCACCGGGGAGCTGTTTTTT	CASRQLVGTGELFF
TRBV5-1	-	-	TRBJ1-1	TGCGCCAGTTCCCCACCCTTGCGGAACACTGAAGCTTTCTTT	CASSPPLRNTEAFF
TRBV20-1	-	-	TRBJ1-2	TGCAGTGCTTCGCCAGGAGGCTACACCTTC	CSASPGGYTF
TRBV7-9	-	TRBD1	TRBJ1-1	TGTGCCAGCAGCCCCAGACAGGGGAACACTGAAGCTTTCTTT	CASSPRQGNTEAFF
TRBV30	-	-	TRBJ1-2	TGTGCCTGGACAGAAACTAACTATGGCTACACCTTC	CAWTETNYGYTF
TRBV11-2	-	-	TRBJ2-7	TGTGCCAGCAACGCCGATGCTTACGCCGAGCAGTACTTC	CASNADAYAEQYF
TRBV5-6	-	-	TRBJ2-5	TGTGCCAGCAGCTTGGAGGGACAGACCCAGTACTTC	CASSLEGQTQYF
TRBV7-6	once	TRBD2	TRBJ2-5	TGTGCCAGCAGCCAAGGGACTAGCTGGCAAGAGACCCAGTACTTC	CASSQGTSWQETQYF
TRBV28	-	-	TRBJ2-1	TGTGCCAGCAGTTTTTCGGGGGCGTTCTACAATGAGCAGTTCTTC	CASSFSGAFYNEQFF
TRBV7-8	-	-	TRBJ2-3	TGTGCCAGCAGTCTCAGGCGGCCCACAGATACGCAGTATTTT	CASSLRRPTDTQYF
TRBV30	once	-	TRBJ1-6	TGTGCCTGGAGTCTCAGGGGAGGGTCACCCCTCCACTTT	CAWSLRGGSPLHF
TRBV5-5	-	-	TRBJ1-5	TGTGCCAGCAGCCCCGACAGTTCCTTCAATCAGCCCCAGCATTTT	CASSPDSSFNQPQHF
TRBV5-1	-	-	TRBJ2-4	TGCGCCAGCAGCTTGGATGCAGGGGCATCCAAAAACATTCAGTACTTC	CASSLDAGASKNIQYF
TRBV5-1	-	TRBD1	TRBJ2-2	TGCGCCAGCAGCAGAGAGGGGGCGGCGAACACCGGGGAGCTGTTTTTT	CASSREGAANTGELFF
TRBV4-2	once	TRBD1	TRBJ2-1	TGTGCCAGCAGCCAAGACACAGGGGTCTCCTCCTACAATGAGCAGTTCTTC	CASSQDTGVSSYNEQFF
TRBV4-1	-	-	TRBJ2-3	TGCGCCAGCAGCCAAGAAATCACAGATACGCAGTATTTT	CASSQEITDTQYF
TRBV18	-	-	TRBJ1-6	TGTGCCAGCTCGCCGGGCTATAATTCACCCCTCCACTTT	CASSPGYNSPLHF
TRBV5-4	-	-	TRBJ1-2	TGTGCCAGCAGCACCGCCTTCCTGGACGGAGCTAACTATGGCTACACCTTC	CASSTAFLDGANYGYTF
TRBV6-1	once	-	TRBJ1-4	TGTGCCAGCAGTCCTGGAGGGAAACTGTTTTTT	CASSPGGKLFF
TRBV28	few	TRBD1	TRBJ2-3	TGTGCCAGCAGTTTTACGGGACAGGGAACAGATACGCAGTATTTT	CASSFTGQGTDTQYF
TRBV9	once	TRBD2	TRBJ2-7	TGTGCCAGCAGCGTAGACGGGGGGACGGTTCCCGAGCAGTACTTC	CASSVDGGTVPEQYF
TRBV7-2	-	-	TRBJ1-2	TGTGCCAGCAGCTTAGGTACCACCGGAGGTGGCTACACCTTC	CASSLGTTGGGYTF
TRBV29-1	once	-	TRBJ2-1	TGCAGCGTTATGGCCTACAATGAGCAGTTCTTC	CSVMAYNEQFF
TRBV9	once	-	TRBJ2-1	TGTGCCAGCAGCGTAGCTGGGGGGGCGACCTACAATGAGCAGTTCTTC	CASSVAGGATYNEQFF
TRBV5-6	few	TRBD2	TRBJ2-7	TGTGCCAGCAGTTTAGCGGGAGTCCCCTACGAGCAGTACTTC	CASSLAGVPYEQYF
TRBV7-2	few	-	TRBJ2-6	TGTGCCAGCAGCTCAGTTGGGGCGGGGCTACTCTCTGGGGCCAACGTCCTGACTTTC	CASSSVGAGLLSGANVLTF
TRBV7-2	-	TRBD1	TRBJ2-6	TGTGCCAGCAGCTTAGCCTCGAGCGGGACAGGGTATGGGGCCAACGTCCTGACTTTC	CASSLASSGTGYGANVLTF
TRBV28	few	-	TRBJ2-7	TGTGCCAGCAGTTTGACAGTCTCCTACGAGCAGTACTTC	CASSLTVSYEQYF
TRBV5-5	-	-	TRBJ1-3	TGTGCCAGCAGCTTACGGGGAGACGGAAACACCATATATTTT	CASSLRGDGNTIYF
TRBV5-4	-	-	TRBJ2-2	TGTGCCAGCAGCCAGAGGGGGGTCGCGGACACCGGGGAGCTGTTTTTT	CASSQRGVADTGELFF
TRBV5-6	once	-	TRBJ2-3	TGTGCCAGCAGCCCCCTACGCCAGGGGTACACAGATACGCAGTATTTT	CASSPLRQGYTDTQYF
TRBV30	once	-	TRBJ2-3	TGTGCCTGGAGCGACATCGGCGTTTGGGGGCGATCGACGGATACGCAGTATTTT	CAWSDIGVWGRSTDTQYF
TRBV29-1	once	TRBD2	TRBJ2-5	TGCAGCGCCCGGGCCGGGACTAGCAGCCAAGAGACCCAGTACTTC	CSARAGTSSQETQYF
TRBV10-3	-	-	TRBJ1-2	TGTGCCATCAGTTACAGGGAAAACTATGGCTACACCTTC	CAISYRENYGYTF
TRBV4-1	-	TRBD2	TRBJ2-1	TGCGCCAGCAGCCAAGATCGAGCGGGGGGTCACAATGAGCAGTTCTTC	CASSQDRAGGHNEQFF
TRBV10-3	once	TRBD2	TRBJ2-2	TGTGCCATCAGTGAGGGTCGAGTCCAGCGGGGCACCGGGGAGCTGTTTTTT	CAISEGRVQRGTGELFF
TRBV7-9	-	-	TRBJ2-1	TGTGCCAGCAGCCGTCTAGGTGGGACGGAGCAGTTCTTC	CASSRLGGTEQFF
TRBV29-1	-	-	TRBJ2-5	TGCAGCGTCAGAGGGTCTGCCGGGGAGACCCAGTACTTC	CSVRGSAGETQYF
TRBV19	-	-	TRBJ1-5	TGTGCCAGTAGACTTATAGTACTTGCGGGGGACAGCAATCAGCCCCAGCATTTT	CASRLIVLAGDSNQPQHF
TRBV7-7	few	-	TRBJ2-3	TGTGCTAGCAGCTTAGGAGCGGCCACAGATACGCAGTATTTT	CASSLGAATDTQYF
TRBV6-5	-	-	TRBJ1-2	TGTGCCAGCAGTAGAAGCTTTCAGGATTACTATGGCTACACCTTC	CASSRSFQDYYGYTF